This entry concerns a single T cell receptor (beta chain). Authors' methods: Amplified reference gene primers provided the basis for estimating nucleated cell counts. Produced via immunoSEQ multiplex PCR; TCRdb's table is partial and in-frame only. V, J and clone size derive from that table, while D and trimming were established from the DNA sequence. The sample has approximately 410,000 clones, 86% seen once; the top ten hold more than 1.4%. This specimen belongs to a study of blood T cell repertoires in COVID-19. Study-level background: PBMCs, B-cell-depleted T cells, or T cells provided the cDNA or gDNA that made up the material.

The sequencing sample was made of peripheral blood. The receptor's source is a woman younger than 45 with active or convalescent COVID-19.

The CDR3 DNA follows: TGTGCCAGCAGGGCTCACAGGGACACTGAAGCTTTCTTT. Translating gives CASRAHRDTEAFF. V is TRBV6-5 and J is TRBJ1-1, with D possibly matching TRBD1 (6 bases). This CDR3 spans 13 amino acids. With 6 bases removed from V and 3 bases from J, the gap between germline ends came to 11 bases. Germline V lookup: CDR1 MNHEY, CDR2 SVGAGI.